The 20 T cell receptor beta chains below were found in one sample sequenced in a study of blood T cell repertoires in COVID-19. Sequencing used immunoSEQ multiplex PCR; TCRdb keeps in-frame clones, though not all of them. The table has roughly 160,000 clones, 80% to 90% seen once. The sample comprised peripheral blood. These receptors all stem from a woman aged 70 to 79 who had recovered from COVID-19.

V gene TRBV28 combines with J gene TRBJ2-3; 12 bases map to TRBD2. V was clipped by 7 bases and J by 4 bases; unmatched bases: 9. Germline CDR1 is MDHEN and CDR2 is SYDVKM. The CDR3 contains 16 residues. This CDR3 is CASTRPGTSGSDTQYF. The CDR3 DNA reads TGTGCCAGCACCCGCCCCGGGACTAGCGGGTCAGATACGCAGTATTTT.

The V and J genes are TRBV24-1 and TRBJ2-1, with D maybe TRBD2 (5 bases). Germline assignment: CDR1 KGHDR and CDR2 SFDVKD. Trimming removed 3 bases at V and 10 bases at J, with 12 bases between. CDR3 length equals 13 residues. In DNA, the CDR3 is TGTGCCACCAGTGATCCCGGGATCAAGGAGCAGTTCTTC. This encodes CATSDPGIKEQFF.

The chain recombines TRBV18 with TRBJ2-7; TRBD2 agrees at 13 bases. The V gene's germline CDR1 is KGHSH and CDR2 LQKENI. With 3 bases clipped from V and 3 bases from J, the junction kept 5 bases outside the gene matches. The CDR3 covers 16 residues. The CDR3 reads CASSPGLAGRGYEQYF. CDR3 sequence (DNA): TGTGCCAGCTCACCGGGACTAGCGGGAAGGGGCTACGAGCAGTACTTC.

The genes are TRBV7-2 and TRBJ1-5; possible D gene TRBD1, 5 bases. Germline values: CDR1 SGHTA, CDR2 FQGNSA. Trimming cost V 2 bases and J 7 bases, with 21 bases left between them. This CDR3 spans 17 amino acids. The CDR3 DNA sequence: TGTGCCAGCAGCTTAAGGAGGGGTGGGACCCCCAAGCAGCCCCAGCATTTT. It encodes CASSLRRGGTPKQPQHF.

The CDR3 here is CASSSLTNEKLFF. The DNA for the CDR3 is TGTGCCAGCAGCAGCCTAACTAATGAAAAACTGTTTTTT. The J gene is TRBJ1-4, the V gene TRBV9; D not resolved. CDR3 size: 13 residues. With 4 bases removed from V and 1 base from J, the gap between germline ends came to 5 bases. CDR1 and CDR2 from the germline V gene are SGDLS and YYNGEE. Full variable domain (remainder filled in from reference TRBV9 and TRBJ1-4): DSGVTQTPKHLITATGQRVTLRCSPRSGDLSVYWYQQSLDQGLQFLIQYYNGEERAKGNILERFSAQQFPDLHSELNLSSLELGDSALYFCASSSLTNEKLFFGSGTQLSVL.

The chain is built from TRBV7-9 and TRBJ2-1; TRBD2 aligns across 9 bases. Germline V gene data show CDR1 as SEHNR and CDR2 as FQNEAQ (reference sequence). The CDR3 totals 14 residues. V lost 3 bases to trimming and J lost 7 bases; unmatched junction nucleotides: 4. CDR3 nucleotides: TGTGCCAGCAGCTTCGGGACTAGCCCGAATGAGCAGTTCTTC. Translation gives CASSFGTSPNEQFF.

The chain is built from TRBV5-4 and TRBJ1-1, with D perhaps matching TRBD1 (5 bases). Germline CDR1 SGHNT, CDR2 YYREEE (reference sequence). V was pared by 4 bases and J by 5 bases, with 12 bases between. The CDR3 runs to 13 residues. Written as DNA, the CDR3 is TGTGCCAGCAGCCCCCCCCCAGGGACTGAAGCTTTCTTT. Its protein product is CASSPPPGTEAFF.

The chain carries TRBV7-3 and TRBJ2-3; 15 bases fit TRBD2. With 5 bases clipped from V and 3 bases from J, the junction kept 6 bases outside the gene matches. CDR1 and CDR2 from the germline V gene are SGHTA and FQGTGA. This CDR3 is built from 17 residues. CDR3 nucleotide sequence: TGTGCCAGCAGCCCAACCGGGACTAGCGGGGGGACAGATACGCAGTATTTT. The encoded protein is CASSPTGTSGGTDTQYF.

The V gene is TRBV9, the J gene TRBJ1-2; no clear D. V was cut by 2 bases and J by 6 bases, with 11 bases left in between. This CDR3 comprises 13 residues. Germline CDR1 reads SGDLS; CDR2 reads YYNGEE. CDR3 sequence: CASSVDPGNGYTF. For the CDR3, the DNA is TGTGCCAGCAGCGTCGACCCGGGGAATGGCTACACCTTC.

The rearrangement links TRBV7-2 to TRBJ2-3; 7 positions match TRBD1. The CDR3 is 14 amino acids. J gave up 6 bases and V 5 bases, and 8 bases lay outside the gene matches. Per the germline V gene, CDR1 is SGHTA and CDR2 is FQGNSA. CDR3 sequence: CASSLGGSVDTQYF. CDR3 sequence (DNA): TGTGCCAGCAGCCTAGGGGGCTCCGTGGATACGCAGTATTTT.

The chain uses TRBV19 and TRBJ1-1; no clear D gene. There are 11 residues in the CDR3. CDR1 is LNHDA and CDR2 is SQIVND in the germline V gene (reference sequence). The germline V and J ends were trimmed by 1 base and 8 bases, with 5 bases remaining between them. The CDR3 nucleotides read TGTGCCAGTAGTATAGGAGGGGAAGCTTTCTTT. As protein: CASSIGGEAFF.

The CDR3 sequence is CASRSGAEAFF. The CDR3 nucleotides are TGTGCCAGCAGGAGCGGCGCTGAAGCTTTCTTT. The rearrangement links TRBV3-1 (or the pseudogene TRBV3-2) to TRBJ1-1; D is ambiguous. The CDR3 consists of 11 residues. The V and J ends lost 6 bases and 6 bases respectively, with 8 bases between them. Germline loops: CDR1 LGHDT, CDR2 YNNKEL (reference sequence).

The DNA for the CDR3 is TGTGCCAGCAGTTACTCGACCGGGTTGGGGAGTGAAGCTTTCTTT. Amino acid sequence: CASSYSTGLGSEAFF. The chain combines TRBV6-5 with TRBJ1-1; D is unresolved. The CDR3 contains 15 residues. Trimming took 0 bases from V and 7 from J, leaving 15 bases between them. Germline lookup yields CDR1 MNHEY and CDR2 SVGAGI.

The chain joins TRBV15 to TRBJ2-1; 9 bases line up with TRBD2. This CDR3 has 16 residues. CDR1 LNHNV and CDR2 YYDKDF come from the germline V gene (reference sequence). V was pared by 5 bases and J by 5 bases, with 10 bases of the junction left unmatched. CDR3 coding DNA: TGTGCCACCAGCCCGGGACCGGGACTAGCCAACAATGAGCAGTTCTTC. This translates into CATSPGPGLANNEQFF. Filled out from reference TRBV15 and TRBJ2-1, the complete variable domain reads DAMVIQNPRYQVTQFGKPVTLSCSQTLNHNVMYWYQQKSSQAPKLLFHYYDKDFNNEADTPDNFQSRRPNTSFCFLDIRSPGLGDTAMYLCATSPGPGLANNEQFFGPGTRLTVL.

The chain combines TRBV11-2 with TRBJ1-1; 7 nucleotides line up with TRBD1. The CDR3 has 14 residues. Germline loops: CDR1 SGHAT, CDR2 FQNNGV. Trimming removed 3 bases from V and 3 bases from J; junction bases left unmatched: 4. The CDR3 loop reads CASSLGDSDTEAFF. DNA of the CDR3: TGTGCCAGCAGCTTGGGGGACAGTGACACTGAAGCTTTCTTT.

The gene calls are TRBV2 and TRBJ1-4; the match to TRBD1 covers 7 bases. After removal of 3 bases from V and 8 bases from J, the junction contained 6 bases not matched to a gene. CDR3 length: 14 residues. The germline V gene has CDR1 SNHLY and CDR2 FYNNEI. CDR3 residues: CASSDGTVREKLFF. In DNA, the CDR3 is TGTGCCAGCAGTGACGGGACAGTGAGAGAAAAACTGTTTTTT.

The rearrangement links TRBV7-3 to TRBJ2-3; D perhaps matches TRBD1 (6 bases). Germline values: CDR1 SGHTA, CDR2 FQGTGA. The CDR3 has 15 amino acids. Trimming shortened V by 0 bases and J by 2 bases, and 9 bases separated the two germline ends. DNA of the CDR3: TGTGCCAGCAGCTTAACCGGACAGTCCACAGATACGCAGTATTTT. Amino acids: CASSLTGQSTDTQYF.

Written as DNA, the CDR3 is TGTGCCAGCAGCTCCCAACAGGGTTCCTACGAGCAGTACTTC. It codes for CASSSQQGSYEQYF. The V and J genes are TRBV5-4 and TRBJ2-7, with a weak D call TRBD1 (6 bases). The V gene lost 3 bases and the J gene lost 1 base, with 11 bases spanning the gap. The CDR3 has 14 residues. CDR1 is SGHNT, CDR2 YYREEE, per germline (reference sequence).

The CDR3 DNA reads as TGTGCCAGCAGCCCAGGGGGGACAGGAATCCGGCACGAGCAGTACTTC. Protein: CASSPGGTGIRHEQYF. This rearrangement joins TRBV7-9 to TRBJ2-7; 8 bases match TRBD1. Per germline, CDR1 SEHNR and CDR2 FQNEAQ (reference sequence). This CDR3 comprises 16 residues. J was trimmed by 5 bases and V by 5 bases; bases with no gene match: 14.

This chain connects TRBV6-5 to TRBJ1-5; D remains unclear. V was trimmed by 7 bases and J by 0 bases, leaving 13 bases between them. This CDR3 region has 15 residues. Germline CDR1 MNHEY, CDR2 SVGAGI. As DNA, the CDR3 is TGTGCCAGCATGGGCAGAGCTTATAGCAATCAGCCCCAGCATTTT. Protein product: CASMGRAYSNQPQHF.